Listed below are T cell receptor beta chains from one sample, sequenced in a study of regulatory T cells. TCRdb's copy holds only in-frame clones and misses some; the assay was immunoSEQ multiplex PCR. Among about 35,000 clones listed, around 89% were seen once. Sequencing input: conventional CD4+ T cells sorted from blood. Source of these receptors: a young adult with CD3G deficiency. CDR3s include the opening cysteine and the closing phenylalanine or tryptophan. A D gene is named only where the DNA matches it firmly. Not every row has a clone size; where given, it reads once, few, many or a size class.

CASSPRTGLTYEQYF	TGTGCCAGCAGTCCCCGGACAGGGTTAACCTACGAGCAGTACTTC	TRBD1	-	TRBJ2-7	TRBV28
CASCRQVGREQYF	TGTGCCAGCTGCCGACAGGTAGGGAGGGAGCAGTACTTC	-	few	TRBJ2-7	TRBV6-1
CVQEVGRGGNTIYF	TGTGTCCAGGAAGTGGGGCGTGGTGGAAACACCATATATTTT	-	-	TRBJ1-3	TRBV19
CASSTLTSGGLTDTQYF	TGTGCCAGCAGTACCCTGACTAGCGGGGGCCTCACAGATACGCAGTATTTT	TRBD2	-	TRBJ2-3	TRBV27
CASSDGPESYNSPLHF	TGCGCCAGCAGTGATGGGCCCGAGTCCTATAATTCACCCCTCCACTTT	-	-	TRBJ1-6	TRBV10-2
CASSSSHRGGRQYF	TGTGCCAGCAGTTCCAGCCACCGGGGTGGGAGGCAGTACTTC	-	-	TRBJ2-7	TRBV6-6
CASSRNVGGEQYF	TGTGCCAGCAGCCGAAATGTAGGGGGCGAGCAGTACTTC	-	-	TRBJ2-7	TRBV6-6
CASSEGGPYNEQFF	TGTGCCAGCAGTGAAGGGGGACCCTACAATGAGCAGTTCTTC	-	-	TRBJ2-1	TRBV6-1
CASSLSGQGNTEAFF	TGTGCCAGCAGTTTAAGTGGACAGGGGAACACTGAAGCTTTCTTT	TRBD1	-	TRBJ1-1	TRBV6-6
CASRERGVLTDTQYF	TGCGCCAGCAGGGAGCGGGGGGTTCTAACAGATACGCAGTATTTT	TRBD2	-	TRBJ2-3	TRBV10-2
CASSLDPKGINEQYF	TGCGCCAGCAGCTTGGATCCCAAGGGAATAAACGAGCAGTACTTC	-	-	TRBJ2-7	TRBV5-1
CASSVRSNQPQHF	TGTGCCAGCAGTGTCAGGAGCAATCAGCCCCAGCATTTT	-	-	TRBJ1-5	TRBV10-3
CASSPRGRASRGGTEAFF	TGCGCCAGCAGCCCAAGGGGCAGGGCGTCTAGAGGAGGGACTGAAGCTTTCTTT	-	-	TRBJ1-1	TRBV5-1
CASSSGSEGFREQYF	TGTGCCAGCAGCTCGGGGTCGGAAGGGTTCCGGGAGCAGTACTTC	-	-	TRBJ2-7	TRBV28
CASSKAWGYEQYF	TGTGCCAGTAGTAAGGCCTGGGGCTACGAGCAGTACTTC	-	-	TRBJ2-7	TRBV19
CASSSRTGSTDTQYF	TGTGCCAGCAGTTCGAGGACAGGGAGCACAGATACGCAGTATTTT	TRBD1	-	TRBJ2-3	TRBV27
CASSWGLNTEAFF	TGTGCCAGCAGCTGGGGGTTGAACACTGAAGCTTTCTTT	-	-	TRBJ1-1	TRBV7-9
CASSVVLGNEQFF	TGTGCCAGCAGTGTAGTACTGGGAAATGAGCAGTTCTTC	-	-	TRBJ2-1	TRBV6-6
CASSRGDNEQFF	TGCGCCAGCAGTCGGGGTGACAATGAGCAGTTCTTC	-	-	TRBJ2-1	TRBV5-1
CASSEQGDHEQYF	TGTGCCAGCAGTGAACAGGGGGACCACGAGCAGTACTTC	TRBD1	-	TRBJ2-7	TRBV6-1
CASSYSGHQTYEQYF	TGTGCCAGCAGTTACTCGGGACATCAAACCTACGAGCAGTACTTC	-	-	TRBJ2-7	TRBV6-5
CASSSGPADTQYF	TGTGCCAGCAGCTCAGGACCAGCAGATACGCAGTATTTT	-	-	TRBJ2-3	TRBV9
CASRAFSGERAGYTF	TGTGCCAGCAGAGCATTCTCCGGGGAGAGGGCTGGCTACACCTTC	-	-	TRBJ1-2	TRBV6-1
CASSPGKSYEQYF	TGTGCCAGCTCACCTGGCAAAAGCTACGAGCAGTACTTC	-	-	TRBJ2-7	TRBV18
CASSRTRQVGSAGEQFF	TGTGCCAGCAGCCGCACCCGACAAGTGGGCTCCGCCGGTGAGCAGTTCTTC	-	-	TRBJ2-1	TRBV7-9
CASSQGAYGYTF	TGTGCCAGCAGTCAGGGGGCCTATGGCTACACCTTC	TRBD1	-	TRBJ1-2	TRBV28
CASSPGALNQPQHF	TGTGCCAGCAGTCCGGGGGCTCTCAATCAGCCCCAGCATTTT	-	-	TRBJ1-5	TRBV7-8
CASSDRAVFQYF	TGTGCCAGCAGTGATCGGGCTGTGTTCCAGTATTTT	-	-	TRBJ2-3	TRBV6-1
CASSLSRRGRSPLHF	TGTGCCAGCAGTTTATCTCGCAGGGGACGTTCACCCCTCCACTTT	-	-	TRBJ1-6	TRBV28
CASSYGGNTEAFF	TGTGCCAGCAGTTACGGGGGGAACACTGAAGCTTTCTTT	-	-	TRBJ1-1	TRBV6-6
CASSFGAHEQYF	TGTGCCAGCAGTTTCGGTGCCCACGAGCAGTACTTC	-	-	TRBJ2-7	TRBV28
CASRLTLKGSTQYF	TGCGCCAGCAGGCTTACTCTAAAAGGGTCTACGCAGTATTTT	-	once	TRBJ2-3	TRBV5-1
CASSYKSQQETQYF	TGTGCCAGCAGCTACAAGTCGCAGCAAGAGACCCAGTACTTC	-	-	TRBJ2-5	TRBV11-2
CASRPGGRVGETQYF	TGTGCCAGCAGGCCGGGGGGGCGCGTAGGGGAGACCCAGTACTTC	TRBD2	-	TRBJ2-5	TRBV27
CATARGAKNEQFF	TGTGCCACTGCCAGGGGGGCTAAGAATGAGCAGTTCTTC	-	once	TRBJ2-1	TRBV28
CASRHGYRHPSYEQYF	TGTGCCAGCCGACATGGTTATCGGCACCCTTCCTACGAGCAGTACTTC	-	-	TRBJ2-7	TRBV14
CASSRDIRSTKNIQYF	TGTGCCAGTAGTAGAGATATCCGGTCCACCAAAAACATTCAGTACTTC	-	-	TRBJ2-4	TRBV19
CASSLADDGRSSYNEQFF	TGCGCCAGCAGCTTGGCCGACGACGGCCGAAGCTCCTACAATGAGCAGTTCTTC	-	-	TRBJ2-1	TRBV5-1
CASSSWGGGEQYF	TGTGCCAGCAGCTCCTGGGGGGGCGGAGAGCAGTACTTC	-	-	TRBJ2-7	TRBV11-3
CASSQNPFGEQYF	TGTGCCAGCAGCCAAAACCCATTCGGGGAGCAGTACTTC	-	-	TRBJ2-7	TRBV6-5
CASSLTGAGRGSYNEQFF	TGTGCCAGCAGTTTGACGGGCGCGGGAAGGGGCTCCTACAATGAGCAGTTCTTC	-	-	TRBJ2-1	TRBV27
CASRGQGRQPQHF	TGTGCCAGCAGGGGACAGGGACGACAGCCCCAGCATTTT	TRBD1	few	TRBJ1-5	TRBV6-1
CAWSQIQGADQPQHF	TGTGCCTGGAGCCAGATACAGGGGGCCGATCAGCCCCAGCATTTT	TRBD1	-	TRBJ1-5	TRBV30
CASRPAGSSYNEQFF	TGTGCCAGCAGACCAGCGGGGAGCTCCTACAATGAGCAGTTCTTC	TRBD2	-	TRBJ2-1	TRBV7-2
CASRTTGGLGQPQHF	TGTGCCAGCAGAACGACAGGGGGCTTGGGTCAGCCCCAGCATTTT	TRBD1	-	TRBJ1-5	TRBV6-1
CASSSGLFHEQYF	TGTGCCAGCAGCTCTGGACTCTTCCACGAGCAGTACTTC	-	-	TRBJ2-7	TRBV11-2
CAWSRGGAPYNEQFF	TGTGCCTGGTCTCGCGGCGGGGCCCCCTACAATGAGCAGTTCTTC	-	-	TRBJ2-1	TRBV30
CASSADRGHEQYF	TGCGCCAGCAGCGCAGACAGGGGCCACGAGCAGTACTTC	TRBD1	-	TRBJ2-7	TRBV5-1
CASSWSGNEKLFF	TGTGCCAGCAGCTGGAGCGGTAATGAAAAACTGTTTTTT	-	-	TRBJ1-4	TRBV7-9
CASSDRRVEGGYTF	TGTGCCAGCAGTGACCGAAGGGTGGAAGGTGGCTACACCTTC	-	-	TRBJ1-2	TRBV6-1
CASSLGFTDTQYF	TGTGCCAGCAGCTTAGGCTTTACAGATACGCAGTATTTT	-	-	TRBJ2-3	TRBV7-9
CASSGQMNTEAFF	TGTGCCAGCAGCGGACAGATGAACACTGAAGCTTTCTTT	-	-	TRBJ1-1	TRBV6-1
CASSRRASGRGGFF	TGTGCCAGCTCCCGGAGGGCTAGCGGGAGGGGGGGGTTCTTC	TRBD2	-	TRBJ2-1	TRBV28
CSATRGGNTIYF	TGCAGCGCGACGAGGGGTGGAAACACCATATATTTT	-	-	TRBJ1-3	TRBV29-1
CASTADTEQYF	TGTGCCAGTACCGCTGACACCGAGCAGTACTTC	-	-	TRBJ2-7	TRBV6-1
CASSLGSKGELFF	TGTGCCAGCAGCTTAGGGTCGAAGGGGGAGCTGTTTTTT	-	-	TRBJ2-2	TRBV7-2
CASSPTGNYGYTF	TGCGCCAGCAGCCCGACAGGGAACTATGGCTACACCTTC	TRBD1	-	TRBJ1-2	TRBV5-1
CASSLGQGAGTEAFF	TGTGCCAGCAGCCTGGGACAGGGGGCTGGCACTGAAGCTTTCTTT	TRBD1	-	TRBJ1-1	TRBV28
CASSQEVRGMGYTF	TGCGCCAGCAGCCAAGAGGTGCGGGGTATGGGCTACACCTTC	-	-	TRBJ1-2	TRBV4-1